What follows are 6 T cell receptor beta chains derived from one specimen sequenced in a study of T-cell reconstitution after alpha-beta-depleted transplantation in children. This sample's TCRbeta library carried unique molecular identifier barcodes. TCRdb used MiXCR to reprocess the PCR reads, holding one entry per CDR3 protein. There are around 490,000 distinct CDR3 sequences in the sample; over 10% occur only once, and approximately 15% lies in the top ten. The sample here was PBMCs, mostly from graft donor cells, taken 180 days after TCRalphabeta/CD19-depleted stem cell transplant. These receptor sequences come from a female patient aged 2 to 10 who had a stem cell transplant for aplastic anemia, so the T cells may come from the graft donor.

This clonotype was counted only a few times. One end of the junction fails to match germline, which may point to a read error. The chain uses TRBV3-1 and TRBJ1-1, with D possibly being TRBD1 (6 bases). The CDR3 totals 15 residues. Germline CDR1 and CDR2: LGHDT and YNNKEL (reference sequence). The CDR3 DNA is TGTGCCAGCAGCCACAACCAGGGGTGGAACGCTGAAGCTTTCTTT. It specifies CASSHNQGWNAEAFF.

The rearrangement joins TRBV30 to TRBJ1-1; TRBD1 is a possible D gene (5 bases). Trimming removed 5 bases from V and 13 bases from J, with 20 bases in between. Germline CDR1 is GTSNPN and CDR2 is SVGIG (reference sequence). CDR3 length: 12 residues. CDR3 sequence reads: CAWAPRERGGFF. CDR3 nucleotide sequence: TGTGCCTGGGCCCCCAGGGAACGTGGGGGTTTCTTT. The entire variable domain, with the rest obtained from reference TRBV30 and TRBJ1-1, is as follows: SQTIHQWPATLVQPVGSPLSLECTVEGTSNPNLYWYRQAAGRGLQLLFYSVGIGQISSEVPQNLSASRPQDRQFILSSKKLLLSDSGFYLCAWAPRERGGFFGQGTRLTVV.

The V and J genes are TRBV7-3 and TRBJ2-3; unclear D gene. The V end was cut by 2 bases, the J end by 5 bases, with 5 bases between. CDR1 and CDR2 (germline): SGHTA, FQGTGA. The CDR3 has 12 amino acids. The CDR3 coding sequence is TGTGCCAGCAGCTTACAACGAGATACGCAGTATTTT. Amino acids: CASSLQRDTQYF.

This clonotype was recorded a few times. The chain combines TRBV12-3 or TRBV12-4 with TRBJ1-5, with D possibly TRBD1 on 5 matching bases. The CDR3 runs to 12 residues. With 5 bases removed from V and 5 bases from J, the gap between germline ends came to 7 bases. This CDR3 reads CASSGAHQPQHF. Here the CDR3 DNA reads TGTGCCAGCAGTGGGGCCCATCAGCCCCAGCATTTT.

The chain recombines TRBV19 with TRBJ1-5; D remains unclear. This CDR3 spans 14 amino acids. The ends were cut back, 3 bases at V and 4 bases at J, with 10 bases in the middle. Per germline, CDR1 LNHDA and CDR2 SQIVND (reference sequence). Here the CDR3 DNA reads TGTGCCAGTAGTATGGGAATTATTAATCAGCCCCAGCATTTT. Translated, it gives CASSMGIINQPQHF.

In this sample, this clonotype turned up a few times. V is TRBV20-1 and J is TRBJ2-7, with 8 bases that match TRBD2. The germline V gene has CDR1 DFQATT and CDR2 SNEGSKA (reference sequence). The V segment lost 6 bases and the J segment 0 bases; nucleotides outside the gene matches: 7. The length of the CDR3 is 14 residues. The CDR3 spells CSAARLARSYEQYV. As DNA, the CDR3 is TGCAGTGCCGCCCGACTAGCGCGCTCCTACGAGCAGTACGTC.